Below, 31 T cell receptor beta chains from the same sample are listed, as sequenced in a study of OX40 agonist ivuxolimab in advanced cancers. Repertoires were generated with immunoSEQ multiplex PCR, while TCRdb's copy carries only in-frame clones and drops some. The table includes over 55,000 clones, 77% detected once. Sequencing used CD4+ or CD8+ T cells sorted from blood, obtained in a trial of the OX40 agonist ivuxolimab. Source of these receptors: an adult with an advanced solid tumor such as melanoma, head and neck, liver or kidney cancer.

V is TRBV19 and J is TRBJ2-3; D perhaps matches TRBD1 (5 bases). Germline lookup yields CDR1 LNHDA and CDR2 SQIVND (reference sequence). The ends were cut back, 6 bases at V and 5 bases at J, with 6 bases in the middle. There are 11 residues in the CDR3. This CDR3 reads CASRQGDTQYF. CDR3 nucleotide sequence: TGTGCCAGTAGGCAGGGAGATACGCAGTATTTT.

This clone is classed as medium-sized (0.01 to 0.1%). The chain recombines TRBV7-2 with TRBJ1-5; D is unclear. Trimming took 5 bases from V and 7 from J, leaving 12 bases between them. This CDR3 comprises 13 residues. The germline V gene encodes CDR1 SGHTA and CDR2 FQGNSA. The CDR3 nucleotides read TGTGCCAGCAGCCCCTCTCACCGGCAGCCCCAGCATTTT. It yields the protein CASSPSHRQPQHF. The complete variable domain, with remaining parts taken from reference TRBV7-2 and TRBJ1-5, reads GAGVSQSPSNKVTEKGKDVELRCDPISGHTALYWYRQSLGQGLEFLIYFQGNSAPDKSGLPSDRFSAERTGGSVSTLTIQRTQQEDSAVYLCASSPSHRQPQHFGDGTRLSIL.

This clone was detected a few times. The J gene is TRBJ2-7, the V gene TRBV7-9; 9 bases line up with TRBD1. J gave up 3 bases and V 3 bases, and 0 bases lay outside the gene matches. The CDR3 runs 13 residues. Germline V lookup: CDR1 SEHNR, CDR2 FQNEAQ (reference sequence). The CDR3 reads CASSLTGGYEQYF. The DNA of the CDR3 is TGTGCCAGCAGCTTGACAGGGGGCTACGAGCAGTACTTC.

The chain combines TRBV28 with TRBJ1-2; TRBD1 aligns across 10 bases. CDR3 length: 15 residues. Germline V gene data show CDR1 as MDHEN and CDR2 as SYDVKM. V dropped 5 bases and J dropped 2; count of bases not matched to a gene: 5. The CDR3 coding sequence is TGTGCCAGCAGTCCGCGGGACAGGGGAAACTATGGCTACACCTTC. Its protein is CASSPRDRGNYGYTF.

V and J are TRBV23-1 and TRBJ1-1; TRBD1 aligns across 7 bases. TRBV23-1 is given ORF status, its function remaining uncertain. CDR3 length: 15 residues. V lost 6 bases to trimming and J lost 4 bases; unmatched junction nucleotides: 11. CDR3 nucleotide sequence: TGCGCCAGCAGCCTACAGGGGTTTATAGGCACTGAAGCTTTCTTT. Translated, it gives CASSLQGFIGTEAFF.

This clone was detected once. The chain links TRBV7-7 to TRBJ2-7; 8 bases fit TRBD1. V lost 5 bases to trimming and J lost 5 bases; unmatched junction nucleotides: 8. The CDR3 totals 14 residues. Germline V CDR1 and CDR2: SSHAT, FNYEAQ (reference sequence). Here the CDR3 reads CASSPPDRADEQYF. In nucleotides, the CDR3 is TGTGCCAGCAGCCCTCCGGACAGGGCGGACGAGCAGTACTTC.

In DNA form, the CDR3 reads TGTGCCACCAGCAGTCTGCCCGGGACTGAAGCTTTCTTT. Residues: CATSSLPGTEAFF. V usage is TRBV15 and J usage is TRBJ1-1; D gene uncertain. The CDR3 sequence is 13 residues long. The germline V gene has CDR1 LNHNV and CDR2 YYDKDF (reference sequence). With 3 bases removed from V and 5 bases from J, the gap between germline ends came to 10 bases.

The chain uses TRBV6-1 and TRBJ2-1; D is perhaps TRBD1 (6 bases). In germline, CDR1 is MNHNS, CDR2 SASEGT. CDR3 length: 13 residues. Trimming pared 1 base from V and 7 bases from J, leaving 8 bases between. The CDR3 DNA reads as TGTGCCAGCAGTGAAGACAGGGTAAATGAGCAGTTCTTC. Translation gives CASSEDRVNEQFF.

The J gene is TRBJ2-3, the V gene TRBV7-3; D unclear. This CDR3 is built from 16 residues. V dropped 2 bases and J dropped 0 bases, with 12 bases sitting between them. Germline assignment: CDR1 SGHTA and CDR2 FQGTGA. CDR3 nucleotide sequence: TGTGCCAGCAGCTTACGGGCCGATTCTAGCACAGATACGCAGTATTTT. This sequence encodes CASSLRADSSTDTQYF.

In DNA form, the CDR3 reads TGCAGCGTCAGCGGAACTAATGAAAAACTGTTTTTT. It codes for CSVSGTNEKLFF. V and J are TRBV29-1 and TRBJ1-4, with unresolved D. The CDR3 totals 12 residues. V gave up 6 bases and J gave up 1 base, with 6 bases separating them. Per the germline V gene, CDR1 is SQVTM and CDR2 is ANQGSEA.

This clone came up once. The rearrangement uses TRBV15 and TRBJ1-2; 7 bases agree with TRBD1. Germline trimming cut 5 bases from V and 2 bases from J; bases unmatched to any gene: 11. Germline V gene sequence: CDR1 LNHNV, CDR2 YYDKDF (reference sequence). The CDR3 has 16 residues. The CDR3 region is CATSPLRGRLNYGYTF. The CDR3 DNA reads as TGTGCCACCAGCCCTCTAAGGGGGCGCTTAAACTATGGCTACACCTTC.

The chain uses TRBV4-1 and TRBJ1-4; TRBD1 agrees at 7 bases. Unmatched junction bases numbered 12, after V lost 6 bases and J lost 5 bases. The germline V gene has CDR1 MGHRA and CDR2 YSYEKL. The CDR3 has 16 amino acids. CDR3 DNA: TGCGCCAGCAGAGGGGACAGCGAACGACGAAATGAAAAACTGTTTTTT. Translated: CASRGDSERRNEKLFF.

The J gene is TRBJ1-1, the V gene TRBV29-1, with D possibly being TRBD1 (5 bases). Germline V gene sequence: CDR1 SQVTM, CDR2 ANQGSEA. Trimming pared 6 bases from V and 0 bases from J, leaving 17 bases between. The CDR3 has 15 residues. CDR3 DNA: TGCAGCGTGCAAGGACCAGACAGAATGAACACTGAAGCTTTCTTT. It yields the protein CSVQGPDRMNTEAFF.

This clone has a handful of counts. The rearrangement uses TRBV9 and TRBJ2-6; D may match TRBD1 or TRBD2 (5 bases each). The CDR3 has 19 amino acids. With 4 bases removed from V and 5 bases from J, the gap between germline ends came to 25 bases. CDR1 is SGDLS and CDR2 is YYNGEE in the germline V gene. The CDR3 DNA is TGTGCCAGCAGCTCTTCGACGCCAGGGTGGGGGAATAGGGCCAACGTCCTGACTTTC. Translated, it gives CASSSSTPGWGNRANVLTF. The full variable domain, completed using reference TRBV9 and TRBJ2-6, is DSGVTQTPKHLITATGQRVTLRCSPRSGDLSVYWYQQSLDQGLQFLIQYYNGEERAKGNILERFSAQQFPDLHSELNLSSLELGDSALYFCASSSSTPGWGNRANVLTFGAGSRLTVL.

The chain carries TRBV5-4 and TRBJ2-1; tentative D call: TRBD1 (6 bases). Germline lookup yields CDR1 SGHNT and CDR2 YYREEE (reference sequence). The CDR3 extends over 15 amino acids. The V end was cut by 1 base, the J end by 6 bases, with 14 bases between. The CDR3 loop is CASSLPGGTVNEQFF. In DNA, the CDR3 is TGTGCCAGCAGCTTGCCTGGGGGCACTGTCAATGAGCAGTTCTTC. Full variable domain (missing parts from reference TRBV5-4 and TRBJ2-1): ETGVTQSPTHLIKTRGQQVTLRCSSQSGHNTVSWYQQALGQGPQFIFQYYREEENGRGNFPPRFSGLQFPNYSSELNVNALELDDSALYLCASSLPGGTVNEQFFGPGTRLTVL.

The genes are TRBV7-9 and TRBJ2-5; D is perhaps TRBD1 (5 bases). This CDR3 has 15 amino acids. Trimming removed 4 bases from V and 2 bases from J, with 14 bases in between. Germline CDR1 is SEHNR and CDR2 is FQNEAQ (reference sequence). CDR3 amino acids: CASSSILRVQETQYF. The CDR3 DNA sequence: TGTGCCAGCAGCTCAATACTCAGGGTACAAGAGACCCAGTACTTC.

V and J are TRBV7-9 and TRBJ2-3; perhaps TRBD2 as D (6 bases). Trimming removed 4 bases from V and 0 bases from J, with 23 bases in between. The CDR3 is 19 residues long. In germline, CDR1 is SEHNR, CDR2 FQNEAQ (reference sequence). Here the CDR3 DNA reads TGTGCCAGCAGCTCCCGCGTAACCGGGAGAGAATTTAGCACAGATACGCAGTATTTT. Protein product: CASSSRVTGREFSTDTQYF.

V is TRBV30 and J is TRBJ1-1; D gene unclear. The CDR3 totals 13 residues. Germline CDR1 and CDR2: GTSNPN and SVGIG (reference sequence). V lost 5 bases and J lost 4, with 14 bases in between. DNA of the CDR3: TGTGCCTGGGGTACCTTGGGGAGCACTGAAGCTTTCTTT. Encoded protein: CAWGTLGSTEAFF. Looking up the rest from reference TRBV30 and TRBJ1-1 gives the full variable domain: SQTIHQWPATLVQPVGSPLSLECTVEGTSNPNLYWYRQAAGRGLQLLFYSVGIGQISSEVPQNLSASRPQDRQFILSSKKLLLSDSGFYLCAWGTLGSTEAFFGQGTRLTVV.

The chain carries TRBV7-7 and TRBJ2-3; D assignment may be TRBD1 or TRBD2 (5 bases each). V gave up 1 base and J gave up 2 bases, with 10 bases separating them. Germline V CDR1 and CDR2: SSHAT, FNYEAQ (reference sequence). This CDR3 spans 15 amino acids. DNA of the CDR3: TGTGCCAGCAGCTTAGGGGCAGGGACCACAGATACGCAGTATTTT. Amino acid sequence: CASSLGAGTTDTQYF.

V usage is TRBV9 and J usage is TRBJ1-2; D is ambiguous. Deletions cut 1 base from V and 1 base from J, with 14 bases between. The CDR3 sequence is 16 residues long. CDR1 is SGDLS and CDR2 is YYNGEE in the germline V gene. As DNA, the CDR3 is TGTGCCAGCAGCGTATCCCGGTCGGGCAATAACTATGGCTACACCTTC. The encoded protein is CASSVSRSGNNYGYTF.

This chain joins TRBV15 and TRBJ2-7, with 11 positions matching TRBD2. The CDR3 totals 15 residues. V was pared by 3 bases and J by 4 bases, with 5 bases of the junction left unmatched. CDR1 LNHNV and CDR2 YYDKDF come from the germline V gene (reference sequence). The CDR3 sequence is CATSRLAGGSYEQYF. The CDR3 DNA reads TGTGCCACCAGCAGGCTAGCGGGGGGATCGTACGAGCAGTACTTC.

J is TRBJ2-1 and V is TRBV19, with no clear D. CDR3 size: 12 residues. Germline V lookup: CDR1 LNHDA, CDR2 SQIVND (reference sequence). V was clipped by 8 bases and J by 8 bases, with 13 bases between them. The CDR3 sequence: CASSDRLHEQFF. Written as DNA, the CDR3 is TGTGCCAGTTCGGACCGGCTCCATGAGCAGTTCTTC. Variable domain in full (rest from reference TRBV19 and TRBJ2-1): DGGITQSPKYLFRKEGQNVTLSCEQNLNHDAMYWYRQDPGQGLRLIYYSQIVNDFQKGDIAEGYSVSREKKESFPLTVTSAQKNPTAFYLCASSDRLHEQFFGPGTRLTVL.

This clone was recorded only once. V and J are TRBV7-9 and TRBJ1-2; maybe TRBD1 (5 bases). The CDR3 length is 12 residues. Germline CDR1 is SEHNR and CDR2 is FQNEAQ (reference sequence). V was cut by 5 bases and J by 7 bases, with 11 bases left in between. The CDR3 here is CASSPRGSGYTF. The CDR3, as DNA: TGTGCCAGCAGCCCCCGGGGCAGTGGCTACACCTTC.

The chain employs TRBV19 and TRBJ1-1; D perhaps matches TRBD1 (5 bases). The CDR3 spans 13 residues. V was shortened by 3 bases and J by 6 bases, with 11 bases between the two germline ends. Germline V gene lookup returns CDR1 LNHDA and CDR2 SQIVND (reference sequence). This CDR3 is CASSMFGGPEAFF. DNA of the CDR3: TGTGCCAGTAGTATGTTCGGGGGACCTGAAGCTTTCTTT.

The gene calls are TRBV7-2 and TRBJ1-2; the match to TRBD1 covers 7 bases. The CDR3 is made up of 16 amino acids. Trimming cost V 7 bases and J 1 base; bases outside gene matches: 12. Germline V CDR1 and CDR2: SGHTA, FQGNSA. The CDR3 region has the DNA TGTGCCAGCACCCCCCAGACAGGGAACTTTAACTATGGCTACACCTTC. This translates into CASTPQTGNFNYGYTF.

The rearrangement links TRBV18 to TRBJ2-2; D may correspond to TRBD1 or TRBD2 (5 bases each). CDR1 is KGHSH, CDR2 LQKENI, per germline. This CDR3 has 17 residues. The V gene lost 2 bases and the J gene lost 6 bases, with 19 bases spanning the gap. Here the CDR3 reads CASSPRKGPRGAGELFF. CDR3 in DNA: TGTGCCAGCTCACCAAGAAAGGGGCCCCGAGGGGCCGGGGAGCTGTTTTTT.

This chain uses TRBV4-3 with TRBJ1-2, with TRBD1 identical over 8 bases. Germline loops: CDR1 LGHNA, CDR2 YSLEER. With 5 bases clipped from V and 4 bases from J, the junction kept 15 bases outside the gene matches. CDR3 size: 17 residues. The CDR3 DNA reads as TGCGCCAGCAGCACCCAGGGGGCCTCACTCATTAGCTATGGCTACACCTTC. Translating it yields CASSTQGASLISYGYTF.

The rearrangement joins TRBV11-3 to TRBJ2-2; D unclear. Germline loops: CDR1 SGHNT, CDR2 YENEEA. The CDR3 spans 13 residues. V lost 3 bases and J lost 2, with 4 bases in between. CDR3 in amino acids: CASSLDNTGELFF. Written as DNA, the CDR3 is TGTGCCAGCAGCTTGGACAACACCGGGGAGCTGTTTTTT. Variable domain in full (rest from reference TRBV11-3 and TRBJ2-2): EAGVVQSPRYKIIEKKQPVAFWCNPISGHNTLYWYLQNLGQGPELLIRYENEEAVDDSQLPKDRFSAERLKGVDSTLKIQPAELGDSAVYLCASSLDNTGELFFGEGSRLTVL.

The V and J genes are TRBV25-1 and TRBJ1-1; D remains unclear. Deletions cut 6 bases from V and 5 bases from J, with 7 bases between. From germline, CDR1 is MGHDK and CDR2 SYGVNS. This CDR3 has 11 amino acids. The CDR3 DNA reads TGTGCCAGCAGCAAGAGGACTGAAGCTTTCTTT. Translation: CASSKRTEAFF.

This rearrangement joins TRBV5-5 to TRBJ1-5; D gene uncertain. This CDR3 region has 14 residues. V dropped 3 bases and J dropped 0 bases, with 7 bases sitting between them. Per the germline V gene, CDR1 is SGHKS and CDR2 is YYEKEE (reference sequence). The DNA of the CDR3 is TGTGCCAGCAGCTGGGCGGATAGCAATCAGCCCCAGCATTTT. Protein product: CASSWADSNQPQHF.

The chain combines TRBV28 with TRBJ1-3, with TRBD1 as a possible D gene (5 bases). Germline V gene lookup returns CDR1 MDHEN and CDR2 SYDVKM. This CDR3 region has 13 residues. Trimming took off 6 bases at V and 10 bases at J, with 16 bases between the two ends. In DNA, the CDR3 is TGTGCCAGCAGAGGAGGGGCGGGGGAGACCATATATTTT. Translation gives CASRGGAGETIYF. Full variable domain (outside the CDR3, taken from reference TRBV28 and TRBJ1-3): DVKVTQSSRYLVKRTGEKVFLECVQDMDHENMFWYRQDPGLGLRLIYFSYDVKMKEKGDIPEGYSVSREKKERFSLILESASTNQTSMYLCASRGGAGETIYFGEGSWLTVV.